This entry describes one T cell receptor beta chain. This specimen comes from a study of blood T cell repertoires in COVID-19. Original processing methods: Using reference gene primer amplification, nucleated cell counts were estimated. Assay: immunoSEQ multiplex PCR; the TCRdb copy retains only in-frame clones and omits some. That table supplies the V and J calls and clone size; D and trimming were determined from the DNA. The sample carries 200,000 to 250,000 clones, about 85% recorded once. This CDR3 spans 14 amino acids. Germline assignment: CDR1 LGHDT and CDR2 YNNKEL (reference sequence). V lost 4 bases and J 1 base, leaving 10 bases between the germline ends.

Sequencing was carried out using peripheral blood. V usage is TRBV3-1 (or the pseudogene TRBV3-2) and J usage is TRBJ1-1; D not resolved. This clonotype was obtained from a man in his 70s with acute or convalescent COVID-19. In nucleotides, the CDR3 is TGTGCCAGCAGCCGGTTGGGAGGGAACACTGAAGCTTTCTTT. Its protein is CASSRLGGNTEAFF.